This passage covers 13 T cell receptor beta chains from one sample sequenced in a study of T cells after yellow fever vaccination. One entry per CDR3 protein results from TCRdb running MiXCR on the 5' RACE reads. The sample has some 300,000 distinct CDR3 sequences, over 8.5% seen once. This material consisted of CD4+ T cells sorted from PBMCs, taken 45 days after the yellow fever booster vaccination. Receptors were obtained from a man aged 18 to 29 who received the YFV17D yellow fever vaccine.

This clonotype has more than one count but fewer than ten. The rearrangement links TRBV13 to TRBJ2-7, with D possibly being TRBD2 (5 bases). V lost 6 bases and J 6 bases, leaving 15 bases between the germline ends. This CDR3 is 13 amino acids long. Germline values: CDR1 PRHDT, CDR2 FYEKMQ (reference sequence). The CDR3 DNA sequence: TGTGCCAGCAGGGGTGGGAGCCCCCTCGAGCAGTACTTC. This translates into CASRGGSPLEQYF.

This clonotype was picked up many times. V gene TRBV6-2 or TRBV6-3 combines with J gene TRBJ2-7; D possibly uses TRBD1 or TRBD2 (6 bases each). This CDR3 region has 15 residues. V lost 5 bases to trimming and J lost 3 bases, with 17 bases between them. Looked up from germline, CDR1 is MNHEY and CDR2 is SVGEGT. The CDR3 DNA follows: TGTGCCAGCAGTCCAACCCCCGGGGGCCTCTACGAGCAGTACTTC. Amino acid sequence: CASSPTPGGLYEQYF.

The table lists this clonotype with a few counts. This chain links TRBV6-2 or TRBV6-3 with TRBJ1-2; no reliable D call. V lost 4 bases and J lost 4, with 10 bases in between. CDR3 length: 13 residues. Germline V lookup: CDR1 MNHEY, CDR2 SVGEGT. DNA of the CDR3: TGTGCCAGCAGTTTGGAGACATTCTATGGCTACACCTTC. It yields the protein CASSLETFYGYTF.

This clonotype appeared a few times. The chain employs TRBV19 and TRBJ2-2; D not resolved. The V and J ends lost 3 bases and 1 base respectively, with 3 bases between them. CDR3 size: 13 residues. Germline assignment: CDR1 LNHDA and CDR2 SQIVND (reference sequence). In DNA form, the CDR3 reads TGTGCCAGTAGTATCCTGAACACCGGGGAGCTGTTTTTT. Its translation: CASSILNTGELFF.

At least ten counts were recorded for this clonotype. The chain links TRBV4-2 to TRBJ2-1; TRBD2 matches at 12 bases. V lost 4 bases and J lost 10; bases outside the gene matches: 11. CDR1 and CDR2 from the germline V gene are LGHNA and YNFKEQ. This CDR3 comprises 16 residues. CDR3 bases: TGTGCCAGCAGCCGGAGGGGACTAGCGGGCGTGGGGGAGCAGTTCTTC. This codes for CASSRRGLAGVGEQFF.

This clonotype has ten or more counts. The CDR3 DNA is TGTGCCAGCAGTTACCTGGCGGGGCGGCATGAGCAGTTCTTC. Translating it yields CASSYLAGRHEQFF. The V and J genes are TRBV6-2 or TRBV6-3 and TRBJ2-1; perhaps TRBD2 as D (6 bases). CDR1 and CDR2 from the germline V gene are MNHEY and SVGEGT. The CDR3 is 14 residues long. The V and J ends lost 2 bases and 8 bases respectively, with 13 bases between them.

This clonotype was detected only a few times. This rearrangement joins TRBV11-2 to TRBJ2-7; D uncertain. The CDR3 is made up of 13 amino acids. Germline CDR1 reads SGHAT; CDR2 reads FQNNGV. The V and J ends lost 4 bases and 3 bases respectively, with 10 bases between them. CDR3 sequence reads: CASSSGRVYEQYV. In DNA, the CDR3 is TGTGCCAGCAGCTCTGGTAGAGTCTACGAGCAGTACGTC.

The J gene is TRBJ1-6, the V gene TRBV19; TRBD1 is a possible D gene (5 bases). Germline values: CDR1 LNHDA, CDR2 SQIVND (reference sequence). V was cut by 3 bases and J by 9 bases, with 6 bases left in between. This CDR3 region has 12 residues. The CDR3 loop is CASSMGVSPLHF. DNA of the CDR3: TGTGCCAGTAGTATGGGGGTTTCACCCCTCCACTTT.

DNA of the CDR3: TGTGCCAGCAGTCCAGGGGGCGCCTGGACTAGCGGGGTATCTTCCTACAATGAGCAGTTCTTC. Protein sequence: CASSPGGAWTSGVSSYNEQFF. The chain has TRBV7-9 and TRBJ2-1; TRBD2 aligns across 12 bases. V trimming: 6 bases; J trimming: 1 base; junction bases outside the gene matches: 19. This CDR3 is built from 21 residues. Germline-derived CDR1 and CDR2 are SEHNR and FQNEAQ (reference sequence).

The chain links TRBV5-4 to TRBJ2-5, with a possible D match to TRBD2 (5 bases). The germline CDR1 and CDR2 sequences are SGHNT and YYREEE (reference sequence). CDR3 length: 13 residues. Trimming pared 3 bases from V and 4 bases from J, leaving 10 bases between. Written as DNA, the CDR3 is TGTGCCAGCAGCTCCGTCGCGGGAGAGACCCAGTACTTC. Translating gives CASSSVAGETQYF.

This clonotype was counted a few times. This chain connects TRBV5-6 to TRBJ2-7; D not certain. CDR1 and CDR2 from the germline V gene are SGHDT and YYEEEE. The CDR3 covers 11 residues. V lost 4 bases to trimming and J lost 3 bases, with 5 bases between them. The CDR3 here is CASSTHYEQYF. The CDR3 bases are TGTGCCAGCAGCACCCACTACGAGCAGTACTTC.

The chain employs TRBV14 and TRBJ2-7, with 8 bases fitting TRBD1. Per germline, CDR1 SGHDN and CDR2 FVKESK. CDR3 size: 16 residues. V lost 2 bases and J lost 4; bases outside the gene matches: 10. CDR3 sequence (DNA): TGTGCCAGCAGCCAACGGACAGGGCTAGGGTCATACGAGCAGTACTTC. The encoded protein is CASSQRTGLGSYEQYF.

The gene calls are TRBV27 and TRBJ2-3; weak D call: TRBD1 (6 bases). CDR1 and CDR2 from the germline V gene are MNHEY and SMNVEV (reference sequence). The CDR3 contains 14 residues. V was shortened by 8 bases and J by 4 bases, with 16 bases between the two germline ends. Here the CDR3 DNA reads TGTGCCAGCGCGAGGACAGAGGCGGCAGATACGCAGTATTTT. Translating it yields CASARTEAADTQYF.